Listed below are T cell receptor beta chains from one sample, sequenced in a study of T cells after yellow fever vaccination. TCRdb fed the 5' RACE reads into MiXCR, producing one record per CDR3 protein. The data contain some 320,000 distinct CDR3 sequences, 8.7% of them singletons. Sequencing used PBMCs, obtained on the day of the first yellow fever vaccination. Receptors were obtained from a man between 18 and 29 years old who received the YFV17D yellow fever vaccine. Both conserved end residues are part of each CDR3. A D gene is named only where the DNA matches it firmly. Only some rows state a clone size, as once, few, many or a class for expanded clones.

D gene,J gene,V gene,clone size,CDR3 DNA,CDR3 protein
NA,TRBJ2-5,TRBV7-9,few,TGTGCCAGCAGCTTCGATGTGTACCAAGAGACCCAGTACTTC,CASSFDVYQETQYF
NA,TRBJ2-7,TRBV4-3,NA,TGCGCCAGCAGCCAAGAATCGCGGGCGGGCTACGAGCAGTACTTC,CASSQESRAGYEQYF
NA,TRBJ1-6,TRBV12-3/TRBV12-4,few,TGTGCCAGCAGTTTTCGGGATGATAATTCACCCCTCCACTTT,CASSFRDDNSPLHF
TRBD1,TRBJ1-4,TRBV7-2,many,TGTGCCAGCAGCCCGCGGACAGGGGGGAATGAAAAACTGTTTTTT,CASSPRTGGNEKLFF
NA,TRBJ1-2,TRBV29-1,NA,TGCAGCGCCCACAGGGTTAACTATGGCTACACCTTC,CSAHRVNYGYTF
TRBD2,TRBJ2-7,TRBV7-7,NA,TGTGCCAGCAGCTCAGGACTAGCAGCCGAGCAGTACTTC,CASSSGLAAEQYF
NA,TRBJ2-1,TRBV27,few,TGTGCCAGCAGTTTAGGGACTCAAGGCTCCTACAATGAGCAGTTCTTC,CASSLGTQGSYNEQFF
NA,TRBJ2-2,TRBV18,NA,TGTGCCAGCTCACCACTCAGGGGATTCACCGGGGAGCTGTTTTTT,CASSPLRGFTGELFF
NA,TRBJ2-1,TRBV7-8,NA,TGTGCCAGCAGCTTAACACAGATAAACTCCTACAATGAGCAGTTCTTC,CASSLTQINSYNEQFF
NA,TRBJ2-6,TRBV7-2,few,TGTGCCAGCAGCTTAAACCGAGTAGACTCTGGGGCCAACGTCCTGACTTTC,CASSLNRVDSGANVLTF
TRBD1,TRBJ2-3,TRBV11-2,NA,TGTGCCAGCAGCTCGGACAGGGGCCGCACAGATACGCAGTATTTT,CASSSDRGRTDTQYF
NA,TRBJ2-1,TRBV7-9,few,TGTGCCAGCAGCTTGACTCCCAGGGTCGATGAGCAGTTCTTC,CASSLTPRVDEQFF
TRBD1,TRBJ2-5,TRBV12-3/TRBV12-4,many,TGTGCCAGCAGTTTTAGGGGGCACGAGACCCAGTACTTC,CASSFRGHETQYF
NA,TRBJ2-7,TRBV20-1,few,TGCAGTGCTAGTGCCTCTTCCTACGAGCAGTACTTC,CSASASSYEQYF
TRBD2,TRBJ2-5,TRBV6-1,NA,TGTGCCAGCCGACTAGCGGGGGGGCTCGAGACCCAGTACTTC,CASRLAGGLETQYF
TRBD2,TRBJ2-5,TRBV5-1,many,TGCGCCAGCAGCCTTCTGGGCGGGGGGGTCGGAAGAGAGACCCAGTACTTC,CASSLLGGGVGRETQYF